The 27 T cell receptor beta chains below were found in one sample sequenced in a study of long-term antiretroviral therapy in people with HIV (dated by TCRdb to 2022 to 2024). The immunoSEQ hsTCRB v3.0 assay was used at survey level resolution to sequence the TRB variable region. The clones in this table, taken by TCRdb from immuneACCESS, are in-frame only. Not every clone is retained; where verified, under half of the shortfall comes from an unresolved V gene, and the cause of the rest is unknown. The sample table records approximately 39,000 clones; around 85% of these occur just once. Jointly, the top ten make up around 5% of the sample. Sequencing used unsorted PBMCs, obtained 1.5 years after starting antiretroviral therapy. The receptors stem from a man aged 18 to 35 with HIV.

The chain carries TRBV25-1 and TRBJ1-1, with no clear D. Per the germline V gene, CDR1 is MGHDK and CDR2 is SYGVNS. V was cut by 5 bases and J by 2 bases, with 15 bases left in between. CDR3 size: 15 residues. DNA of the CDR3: TGTGCCAGCAGTTATTCCAGGAGAGGAAACACTGAAGCTTTCTTT. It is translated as CASSYSRRGNTEAFF.

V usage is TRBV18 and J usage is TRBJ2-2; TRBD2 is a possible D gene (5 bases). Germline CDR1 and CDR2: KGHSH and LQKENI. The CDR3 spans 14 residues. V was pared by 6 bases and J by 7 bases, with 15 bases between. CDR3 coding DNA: TGTGCCAGCTCCATAATCGGGGATGACGGGGAGCTGTTTTTT. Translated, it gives CASSIIGDDGELFF.

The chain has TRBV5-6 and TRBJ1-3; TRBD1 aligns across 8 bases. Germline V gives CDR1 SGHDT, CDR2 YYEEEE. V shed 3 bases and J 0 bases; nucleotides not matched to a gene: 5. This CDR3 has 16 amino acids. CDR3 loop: CASSSRQGFSGNTIYF. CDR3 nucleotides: TGTGCCAGCAGCTCACGACAGGGGTTCTCTGGAAACACCATATATTTT. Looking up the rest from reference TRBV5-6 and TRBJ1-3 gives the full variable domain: DAGVTQSPTHLIKTRGQQVTLRCSPKSGHDTVSWYQQALGQGPQFIFQYYEEEERQRGNFPDRFSGHQFPNYSSELNVNALLLGDSALYLCASSSRQGFSGNTIYFGEGSWLTVV.

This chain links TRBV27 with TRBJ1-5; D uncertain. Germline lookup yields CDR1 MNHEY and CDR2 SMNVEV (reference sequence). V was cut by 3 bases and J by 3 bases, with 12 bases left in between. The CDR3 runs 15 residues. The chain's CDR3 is CASSFAGGFNQPQHF. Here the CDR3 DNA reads TGTGCCAGCAGTTTTGCCGGAGGGTTCAATCAGCCCCAGCATTTT.

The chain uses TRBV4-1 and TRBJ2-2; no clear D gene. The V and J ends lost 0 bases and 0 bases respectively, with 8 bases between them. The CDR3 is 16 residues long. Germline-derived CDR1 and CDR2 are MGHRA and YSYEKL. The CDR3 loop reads CASSQDGHPNTGELFF. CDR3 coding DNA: TGCGCCAGCAGCCAAGATGGGCACCCGAACACCGGGGAGCTGTTTTTT.

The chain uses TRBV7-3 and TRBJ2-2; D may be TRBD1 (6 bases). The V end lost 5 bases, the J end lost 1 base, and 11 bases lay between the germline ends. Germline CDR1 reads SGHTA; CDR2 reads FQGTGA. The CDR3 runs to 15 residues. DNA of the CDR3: TGTGCCAGCAGCCGCGGACAGATGAACACCGGGGAGCTGTTTTTT. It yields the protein CASSRGQMNTGELFF.

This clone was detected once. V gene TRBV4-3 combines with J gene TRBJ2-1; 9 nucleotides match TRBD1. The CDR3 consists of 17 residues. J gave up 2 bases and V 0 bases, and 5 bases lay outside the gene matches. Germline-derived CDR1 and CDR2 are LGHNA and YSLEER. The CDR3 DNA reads TGCGCCAGCAGCCAAGAGGGGACAGGGAGCCCCTACAATGAGCAGTTCTTC. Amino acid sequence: CASSQEGTGSPYNEQFF.

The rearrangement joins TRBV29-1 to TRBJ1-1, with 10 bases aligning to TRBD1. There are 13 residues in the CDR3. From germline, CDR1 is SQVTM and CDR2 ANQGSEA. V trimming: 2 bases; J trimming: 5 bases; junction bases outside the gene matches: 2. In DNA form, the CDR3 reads TGCAGCGTTGAAAAGGACAGGGGGACTGAAGCTTTCTTT. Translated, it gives CSVEKDRGTEAFF.

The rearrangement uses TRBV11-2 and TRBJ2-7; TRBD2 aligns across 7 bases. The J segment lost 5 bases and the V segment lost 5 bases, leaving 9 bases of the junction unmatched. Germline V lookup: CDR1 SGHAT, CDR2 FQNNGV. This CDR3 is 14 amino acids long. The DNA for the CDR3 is TGTGCCAGCAGCCCCCGGACTAGTTTAAACGAGCAGTACTTC. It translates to CASSPRTSLNEQYF.

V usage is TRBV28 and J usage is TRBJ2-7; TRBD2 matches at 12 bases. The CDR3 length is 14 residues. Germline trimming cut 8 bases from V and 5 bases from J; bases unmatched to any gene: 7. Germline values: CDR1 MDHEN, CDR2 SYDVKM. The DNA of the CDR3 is TGTGCCAGCGAGACTAGCGGGAGAATCCACGAGCAGTACTTC. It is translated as CASETSGRIHEQYF. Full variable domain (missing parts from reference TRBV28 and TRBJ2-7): DVKVTQSSRYLVKRTGEKVFLECVQDMDHENMFWYRQDPGLGLRLIYFSYDVKMKEKGDIPEGYSVSREKKERFSLILESASTNQTSMYLCASETSGRIHEQYFGPGTRLTVT.

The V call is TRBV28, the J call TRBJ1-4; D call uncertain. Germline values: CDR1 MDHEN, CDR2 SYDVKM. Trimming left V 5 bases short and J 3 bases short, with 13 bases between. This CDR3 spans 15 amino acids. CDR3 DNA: TGTGCCAGCAGTGGGGAATACGGAGCTAATGAAAAACTGTTTTTT. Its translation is CASSGEYGANEKLFF.

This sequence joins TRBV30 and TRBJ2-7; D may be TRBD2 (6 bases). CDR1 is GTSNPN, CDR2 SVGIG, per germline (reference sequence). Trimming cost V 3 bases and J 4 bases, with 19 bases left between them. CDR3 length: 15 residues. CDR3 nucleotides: TGTGCCTGGAGGATGTCCGGGACTGGAGAATACGAGCAGTACTTC. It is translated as CAWRMSGTGEYEQYF.

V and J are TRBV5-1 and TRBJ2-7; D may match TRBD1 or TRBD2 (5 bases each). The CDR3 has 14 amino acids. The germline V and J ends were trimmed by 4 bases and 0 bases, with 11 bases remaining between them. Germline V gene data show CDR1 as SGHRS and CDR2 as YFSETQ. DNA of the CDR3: TGCGCCAGCAGCGCCTTTGGGGGCTCCTACGAGCAGTACTTC. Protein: CASSAFGGSYEQYF.

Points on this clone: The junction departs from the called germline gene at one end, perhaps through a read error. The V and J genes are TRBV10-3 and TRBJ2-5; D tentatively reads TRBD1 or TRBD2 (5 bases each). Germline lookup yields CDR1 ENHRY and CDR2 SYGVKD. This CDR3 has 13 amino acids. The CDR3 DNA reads TGTGCCATCAGTGCCCGGGACCAAGGGACCCAGTACTTC. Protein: CAISARDQGTQYF.

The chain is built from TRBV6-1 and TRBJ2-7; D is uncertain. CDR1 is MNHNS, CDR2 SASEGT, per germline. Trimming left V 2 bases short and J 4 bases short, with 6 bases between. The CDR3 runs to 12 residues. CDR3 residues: CASSELRYEQYF. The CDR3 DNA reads TGTGCCAGCAGTGAACTCCGGTACGAGCAGTACTTC.

The CDR3 bases are TGCGCCAGCAGCCAAGAGGGTACGGAGGGGCGCAATGAGCAGTTCTTC. Translating it yields CASSQEGTEGRNEQFF. The chain uses TRBV4-3 and TRBJ2-1, with D possibly matching TRBD2 (6 bases). The CDR3 totals 16 residues. The V and J ends lost 0 bases and 6 bases respectively, with 15 bases between them. Germline CDR1 is LGHNA and CDR2 is YSLEER.

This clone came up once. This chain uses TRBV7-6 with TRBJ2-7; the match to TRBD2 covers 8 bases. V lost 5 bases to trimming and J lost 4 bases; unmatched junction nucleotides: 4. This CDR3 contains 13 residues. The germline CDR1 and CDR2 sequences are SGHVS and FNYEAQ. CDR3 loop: CASSRTGGYEQYF. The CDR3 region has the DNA TGTGCCAGCAGCCGCACGGGGGGGTACGAGCAGTACTTC.

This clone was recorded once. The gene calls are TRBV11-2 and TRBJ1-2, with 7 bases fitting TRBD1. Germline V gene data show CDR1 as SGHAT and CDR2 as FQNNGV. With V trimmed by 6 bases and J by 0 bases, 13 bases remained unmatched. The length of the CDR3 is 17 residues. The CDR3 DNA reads TGTGCCAGCAGGACGGACAGGCTGAGATTATCTAACTATGGCTACACCTTC. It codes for CASRTDRLRLSNYGYTF.

The CDR3 protein is CASSGDIHYEQYF. The CDR3 bases are TGTGCCAGCAGCGGGGACATTCACTACGAGCAGTACTTC. V gene TRBV5-4 combines with J gene TRBJ2-7; the D gene is possibly TRBD1 (6 bases). V was pared by 4 bases and J by 3 bases, with 11 bases between. Germline lookup yields CDR1 SGHNT and CDR2 YYREEE (reference sequence). The CDR3 has 13 residues.

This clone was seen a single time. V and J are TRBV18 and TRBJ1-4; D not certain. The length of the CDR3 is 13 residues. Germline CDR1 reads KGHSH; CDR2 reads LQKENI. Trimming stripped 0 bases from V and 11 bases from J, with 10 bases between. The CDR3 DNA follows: TGTGCCAGCTCACCACCGGGCCTTGAGAAACTGTTTTTT. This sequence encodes CASSPPGLEKLFF. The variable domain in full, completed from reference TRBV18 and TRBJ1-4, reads NAGVMQNPRHLVRRRGQEARLRCSPMKGHSHVYWYRQLPEEGLKFMVYLQKENIIDESGMPKERFSAEFPKEGPSILRIQQVVRGDSAAYFCASSPPGLEKLFFGSGTQLSVL.

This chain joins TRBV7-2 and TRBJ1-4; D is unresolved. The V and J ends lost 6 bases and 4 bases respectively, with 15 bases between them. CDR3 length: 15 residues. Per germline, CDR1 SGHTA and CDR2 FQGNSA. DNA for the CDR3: TGTGCCAGCAGTCTAAGATGGGGTGGTAATGAAAAACTGTTTTTT. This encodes CASSLRWGGNEKLFF.

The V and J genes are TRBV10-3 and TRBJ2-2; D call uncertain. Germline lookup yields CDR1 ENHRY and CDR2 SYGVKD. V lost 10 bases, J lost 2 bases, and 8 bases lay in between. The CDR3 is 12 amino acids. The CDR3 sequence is CATQHNTGELFF. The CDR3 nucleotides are TGTGCCACCCAGCACAACACCGGGGAGCTGTTTTTT.

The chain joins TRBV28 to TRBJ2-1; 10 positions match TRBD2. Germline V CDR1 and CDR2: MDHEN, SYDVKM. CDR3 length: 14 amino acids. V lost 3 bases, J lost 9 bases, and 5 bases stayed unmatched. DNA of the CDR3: TGTGCCAGCAGTTTCAGCGGGAGGGCCCGTGAGCAGTTCTTC. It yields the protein CASSFSGRAREQFF. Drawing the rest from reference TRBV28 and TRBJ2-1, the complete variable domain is DVKVTQSSRYLVKRTGEKVFLECVQDMDHENMFWYRQDPGLGLRLIYFSYDVKMKEKGDIPEGYSVSREKKERFSLILESASTNQTSMYLCASSFSGRAREQFFGPGTRLTVL.

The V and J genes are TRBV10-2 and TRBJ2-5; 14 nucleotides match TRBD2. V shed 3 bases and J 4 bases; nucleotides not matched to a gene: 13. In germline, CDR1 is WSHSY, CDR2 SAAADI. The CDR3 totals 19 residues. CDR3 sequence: CASSDRLGTSGRLRETQYF. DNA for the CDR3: TGCGCCAGCAGTGATCGACTCGGGACTAGCGGGAGACTGCGAGAGACCCAGTACTTC.

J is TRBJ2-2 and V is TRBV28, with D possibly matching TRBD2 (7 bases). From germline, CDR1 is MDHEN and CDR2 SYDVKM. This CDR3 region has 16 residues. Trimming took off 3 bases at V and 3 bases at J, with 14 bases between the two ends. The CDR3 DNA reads TGTGCCAGCAGTTTTATGGCGGGGGCGCACACCGGGGAGCTGTTTTTT. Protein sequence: CASSFMAGAHTGELFF. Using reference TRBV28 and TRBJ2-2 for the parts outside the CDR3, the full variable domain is DVKVTQSSRYLVKRTGEKVFLECVQDMDHENMFWYRQDPGLGLRLIYFSYDVKMKEKGDIPEGYSVSREKKERFSLILESASTNQTSMYLCASSFMAGAHTGELFFGEGSRLTVL.

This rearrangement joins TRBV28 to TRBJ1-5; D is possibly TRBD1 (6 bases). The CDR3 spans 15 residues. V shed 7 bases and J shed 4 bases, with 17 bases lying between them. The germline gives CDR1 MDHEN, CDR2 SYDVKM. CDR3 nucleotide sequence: TGTGCCAGCACCACAGGGAACGGATGGAATCAGCCCCAGCATTTT. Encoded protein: CASTTGNGWNQPQHF.

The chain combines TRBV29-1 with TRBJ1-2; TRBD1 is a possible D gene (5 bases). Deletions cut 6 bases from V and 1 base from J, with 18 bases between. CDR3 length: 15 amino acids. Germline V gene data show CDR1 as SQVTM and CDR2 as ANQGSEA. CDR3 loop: CSVIEAGLNNYGYTF. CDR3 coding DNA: TGCAGCGTCATTGAAGCAGGGTTGAATAACTATGGCTACACCTTC.